The present T cell receptor (beta chain) was sequenced within a study of cytomegalovirus exposure and HLA in healthy donors. Study background: As an earlier analysis found, roughly 180 million T cells yielded around 110 million unique TCR beta sequences.

PCR involved 60 Vbeta and 13 Jbeta primers. Sequencing used immunoSEQ multiplex PCR; TCRdb keeps in-frame clones, though not all of them. The sample lists about 110,000 clones, around 69% occurring once. It was healthy bone marrow donors who served as donors. In the case of this clone: As yet, its antigen is unknown. Without the conserved terminal phenylalanine or tryptophan, this CDR3 likely stems from a read error. The DNA is omitted, as the CDR3 cannot be located on it reliably, and the CDR3 follows TCRdb's listing.

Study results and limitations: When analyzed later, a missense DCLRE1C variant was found to be linked to TCR beta V- and J-gene trimming. Cytomegalovirus status was reportedly diagnosed by the classifier with high sensitivity and specificity.

Termini included, the CDR3 measures 12 amino acids. Germline V gene lookup returns CDR1 SGHDT and CDR2 YYEEEE. The chain is built from TRBV5-6 and TRBJ1-4; the table calls TRBD1, which could not be checked here. Sequencing was performed on PBMCs. This sequence originates from a man aged 18 to 30 in good health and CMV-seronegative. CDR3 in amino acids: CASSYGQAGPVL.